This T cell receptor (beta chain) was identified in a study of cytomegalovirus exposure and HLA in healthy donors. The V gene's germline CDR1 is SNHLY and CDR2 FYNNEI. V was trimmed by 4 bases and J by 4 bases, leaving 13 bases between them. The CDR3 sequence is 14 residues long. Findings and caveats of the study: Most likely, a cluster of highly shared sequence variants arose as a sequencing artifact. Donors were assumed by presence/absence analyses to have roughly uniform sequencing depth. The study designated some 180 TCR beta chains cytomegalovirus-associated.

Both 60 Vbeta primers and 13 Jbeta primers went into the PCR. The authors' processing: Counted up in a later analysis, unique TCR beta chains came to about 80 million, with around 10 million shared. Sequencing was performed with immunoSEQ multiplex PCR; in TCRdb, only in-frame clones are kept and a portion is missing. That table gives V, J and clone size, and the DNA gave D and trimming. The sample lists approximately 110,000 clones; 77% were seen once. About this clone: Its specificity is unknown.

The sequenced material came from PBMCs. The chain uses TRBV2 and TRBJ2-5; a possible D gene is TRBD1 (6 bases). The TCR comes from a middle-aged woman in good health and CMV-seropositive. CDR3 bases: TGTGCCAGCAGTGGGATGGGGGCGAGAGAGACCCAGTACTTC. Amino acid sequence: CASSGMGARETQYF.